This T cell receptor beta chain was profiled in a study of sequential checkpoint blockade in melanoma. Germline V gives CDR1 MNHEY, CDR2 SMNVEV (reference sequence). The CDR3 runs to 13 residues. Indicated treatment: randomized to nivolumab then ipilimumab (arm A) or the reverse (arm B). From thawed PBMCs, live CD3+CD8+ cells negative for CD19 and CD56 were sorted. About this clone: One end of the junction fails to match germline, which may point to a read error.

Method: immunoSEQ multiplex PCR; TCRdb's copy keeps in-frame clones and lacks some. The sample yields roughly 13,000 clones, approximately 68% seen once. This specimen was CD8+ T cells sorted from blood (inferred from file names), taken from a patient given nivolumab and ipilimumab in sequence. This clonotype originated in a human donor with melanoma. V usage is TRBV27 and J usage is TRBJ1-1, with D perhaps TRBD1 (6 bases). The CDR3 is CAGSSGTSHDSFF. In DNA, the CDR3 is TGTGCCGGCAGTTCCGGGACATCCCATGATTCTTTCTTT.